This T cell receptor beta chain was found in a study of metastatic and nonmetastatic thyroid tumors. Overall study context: Repertoire comparisons spanned blood and tumor or nodule tissue from malignant and benign thyroid patients.

As to this clone: The antigen remains unidentified.

Study conclusions and caveats: Reports indicated that malignant thyroid tumors showed significantly higher TCR beta diversity than benign nodules did, in blood and tumor.

Thyroid surgery took place with no prior treatment in any patient. Deletions cut 0 bases from V and 7 bases from J, with 10 bases between. Germline V lookup: CDR1 SGHNT, CDR2 YYREEE (reference sequence). The CDR3 spans 13 residues. Per the study methods: Clinicopathological groups of papillary thyroid cancer showed CDR3 differences that were used to build a distant-metastasis classifier. With MiXCR, TCRdb reprocessed the PCR reads. None of the V and J calls come from the authors' own analysis; TCRdb made them. The sample has some 30,000 clones, roughly a fifth seen once. The V call is TRBV5-4, the J call TRBJ1-1; tentatively, D is TRBD1 (6 bases). Material for sequencing was blood. The clonotype originates from a female donor with papillary thyroid cancer or a benign thyroid nodule (not recorded which). Some clones in this sample may be carry-over from other donors' samples. The CDR3 nucleotides read TGTGCCAGCAGCTTGGACAGGGTGGGTGAAGCTTTCTTT. It translates to CASSLDRVGEAFF.